The clone carrying this T cell receptor (beta chain) was picked up many times. 5'RACE employing 10-nucleotide random UMIs yielded the cDNA. TCRdb re-derived calls from the 5' RACE reads in MiXCR, one entry per CDR3 protein. The table has approximately 86,000 distinct CDR3 sequences, 2.6% seen once. The data stem from a study of neurological immune-mediated disorders. As for the study in general: Among the roughly 35 patients with multiple sclerosis, some 30 were relapsing-remitting, while 3 were secondary progressive.

Germline CDR1 reads MNHNY; CDR2 reads SVGAGI (reference sequence). Trimming took off 4 bases at V and 1 base at J, with 11 bases between the two ends. CDR3 length: 14 amino acids. The chain uses TRBV6-6 and TRBJ2-7; unclear D gene. The sequencing sample was made of PBMCs. The clonotype comes from a woman between 25 and 40 years old with multiple sclerosis. Here the CDR3 reads CASSWTSRSYEQYF. The CDR3 DNA is TGTGCCAGCAGTTGGACCTCGCGATCCTACGAGCAGTACTTC.